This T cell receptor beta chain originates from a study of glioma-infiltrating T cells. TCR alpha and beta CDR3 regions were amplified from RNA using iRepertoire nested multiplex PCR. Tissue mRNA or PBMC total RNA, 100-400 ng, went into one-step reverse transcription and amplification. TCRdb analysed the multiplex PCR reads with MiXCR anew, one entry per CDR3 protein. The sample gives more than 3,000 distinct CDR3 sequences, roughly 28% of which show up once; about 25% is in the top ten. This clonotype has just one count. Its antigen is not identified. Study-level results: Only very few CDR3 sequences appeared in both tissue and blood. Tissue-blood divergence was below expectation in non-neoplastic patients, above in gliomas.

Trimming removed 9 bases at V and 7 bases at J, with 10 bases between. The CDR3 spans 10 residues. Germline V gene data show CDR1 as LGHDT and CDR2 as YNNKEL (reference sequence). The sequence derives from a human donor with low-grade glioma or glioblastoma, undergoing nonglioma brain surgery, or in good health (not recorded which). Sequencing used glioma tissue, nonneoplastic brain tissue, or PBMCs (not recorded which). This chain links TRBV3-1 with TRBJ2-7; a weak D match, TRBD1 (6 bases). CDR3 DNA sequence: TGTGCCAGAGGGGGTAGTGAGCAGTACTTC. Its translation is CARGGSEQYF.